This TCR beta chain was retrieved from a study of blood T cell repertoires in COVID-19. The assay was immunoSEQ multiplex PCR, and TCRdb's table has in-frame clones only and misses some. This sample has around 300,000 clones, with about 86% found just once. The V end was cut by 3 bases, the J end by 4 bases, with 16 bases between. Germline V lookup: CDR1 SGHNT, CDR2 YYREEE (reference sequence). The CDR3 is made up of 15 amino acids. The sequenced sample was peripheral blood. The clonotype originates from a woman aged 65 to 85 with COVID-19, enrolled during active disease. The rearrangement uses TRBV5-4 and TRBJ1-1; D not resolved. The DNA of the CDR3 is TGTGCCAGCAGCTCGGGTAGCGGGGAGAGCACTGAAGCTTTCTTT. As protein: CASSSGSGESTEAFF.